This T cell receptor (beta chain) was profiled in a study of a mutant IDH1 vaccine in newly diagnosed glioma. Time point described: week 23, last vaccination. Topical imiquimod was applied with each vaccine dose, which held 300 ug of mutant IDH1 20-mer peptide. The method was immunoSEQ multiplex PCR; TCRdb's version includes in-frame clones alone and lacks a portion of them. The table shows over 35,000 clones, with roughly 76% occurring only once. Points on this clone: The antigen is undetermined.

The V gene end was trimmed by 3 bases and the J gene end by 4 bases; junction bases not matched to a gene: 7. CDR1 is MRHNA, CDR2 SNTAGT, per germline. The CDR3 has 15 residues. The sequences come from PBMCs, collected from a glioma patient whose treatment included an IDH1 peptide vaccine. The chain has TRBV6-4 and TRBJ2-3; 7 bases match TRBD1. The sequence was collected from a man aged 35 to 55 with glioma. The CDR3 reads CASSEETGNPDTQYF. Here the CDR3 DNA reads TGTGCCAGCAGTGAAGAGACAGGGAACCCAGATACGCAGTATTTT.